The 3 T cell receptor beta chains below come from one sample, sequenced in a study of blood T cells in healthy people across ages. Then a second PCR, running roughly 7 to 11 cycles, was carried out with a sample-barcoded 5' primer and a J-beta primer mix. TCRdb independently ran MiXCR on the 5' RACE reads; one entry per CDR3 protein. The sample lists around 1.5 million distinct CDR3 sequences; roughly 32% were seen once. Source material: blood. Every receptor here comes from a woman aged 25 to 39 in good health.

This clonotype was counted only a few times. The J gene is TRBJ2-3, the V gene TRBV5-1; 8 positions match TRBD1. V lost 4 bases, J lost 2 bases, and 3 bases stayed unmatched. Germline V lookup: CDR1 SGHRS, CDR2 YFSETQ. CDR3 size: 14 residues. In DNA form, the CDR3 reads TGCGCCAGCAGCCAGGGGGCGACCACAGATACGCAGTATTTT. It yields the protein CASSQGATTDTQYF.

The chain uses TRBV3-1 and TRBJ2-5, with D unclear. The CDR3 sequence is 15 residues long. Germline V gene data show CDR1 as LGHDT and CDR2 as YNNKEL (reference sequence). The V and J ends lost 1 base and 1 base respectively, with 10 bases between them. The CDR3 loop reads CASSQVGITQETQYF. CDR3 bases: TGTGCCAGCAGCCAAGTGGGGATAACCCAAGAGACCCAGTACTTC.

This chain links TRBV29-1 with TRBJ2-3; unclear D gene. The CDR3 sequence is 12 residues long. Germline CDR1 is SQVTM and CDR2 is ANQGSEA. The V end lost 5 bases, the J end lost 4 bases, and 10 bases lay between the germline ends. CDR3 coding DNA: TGCAGCGTTTTTTCGGACGCAGATACGCAGTATTTT. This codes for CSVFSDADTQYF.